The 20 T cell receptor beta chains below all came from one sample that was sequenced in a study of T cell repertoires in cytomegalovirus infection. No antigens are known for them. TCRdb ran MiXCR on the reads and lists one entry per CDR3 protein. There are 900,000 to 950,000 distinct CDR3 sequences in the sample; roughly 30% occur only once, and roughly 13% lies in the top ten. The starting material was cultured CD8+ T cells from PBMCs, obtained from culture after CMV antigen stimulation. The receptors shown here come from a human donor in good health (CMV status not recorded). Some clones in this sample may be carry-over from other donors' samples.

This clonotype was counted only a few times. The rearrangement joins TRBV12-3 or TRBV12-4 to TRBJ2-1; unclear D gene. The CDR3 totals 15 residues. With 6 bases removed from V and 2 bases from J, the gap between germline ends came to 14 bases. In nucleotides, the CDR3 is TGTGCCAGCAGGCAGGTGCCCTTGCCCTACAATGAGCAGTTCTTC. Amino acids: CASRQVPLPYNEQFF.

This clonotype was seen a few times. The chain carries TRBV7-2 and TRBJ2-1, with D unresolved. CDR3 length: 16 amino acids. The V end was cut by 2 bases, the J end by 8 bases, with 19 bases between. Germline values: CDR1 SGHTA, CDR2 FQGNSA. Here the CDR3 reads CASSLNSPRSSDEQFF. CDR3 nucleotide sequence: TGTGCCAGCAGCTTAAATTCCCCCAGGAGTAGTGATGAGCAGTTCTTC. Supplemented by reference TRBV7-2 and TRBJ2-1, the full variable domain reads GAGVSQSPSNKVTEKGKDVELRCDPISGHTALYWYRQSLGQGLEFLIYFQGNSAPDKSGLPSDRFSAERTGGSVSTLTIQRTQQEDSAVYLCASSLNSPRSSDEQFFGPGTRLTVL.

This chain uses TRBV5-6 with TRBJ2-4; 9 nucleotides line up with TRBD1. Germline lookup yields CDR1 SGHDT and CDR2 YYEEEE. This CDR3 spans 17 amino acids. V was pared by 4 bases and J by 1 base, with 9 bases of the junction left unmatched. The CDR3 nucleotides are TGTGCCAGCAGCCCAGGGACAGGGTCGATGGCCAAAAACATTCAGTACTTC. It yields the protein CASSPGTGSMAKNIQYF.

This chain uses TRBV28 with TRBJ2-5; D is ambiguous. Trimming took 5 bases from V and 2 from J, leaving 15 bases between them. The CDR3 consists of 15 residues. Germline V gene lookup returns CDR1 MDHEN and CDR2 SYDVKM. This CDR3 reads CASSDVSYPQETQYF. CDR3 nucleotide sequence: TGTGCCAGCAGTGACGTCAGCTACCCTCAAGAGACCCAGTACTTC.

The CDR3 nucleotides read TGTGCCAGCAGTTATTCCAGCGGGGGTTTCTACGAGCAGTACTTC. Its protein product is CASSYSSGGFYEQYF. J is TRBJ2-7 and V is TRBV6-5; 8 positions match TRBD2. Germline V lookup: CDR1 MNHEY, CDR2 SVGAGI. Trimming took 3 bases from V and 3 from J; bases not matched to a gene: 7. The length of the CDR3 is 15 residues.

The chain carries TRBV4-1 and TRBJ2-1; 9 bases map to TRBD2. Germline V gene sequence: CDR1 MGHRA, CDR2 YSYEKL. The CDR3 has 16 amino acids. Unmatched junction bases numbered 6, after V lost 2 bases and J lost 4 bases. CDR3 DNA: TGCGCCAGCAGCCAAAGGGCGGGGGGGCCGTACAATGAGCAGTTCTTC. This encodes CASSQRAGGPYNEQFF.

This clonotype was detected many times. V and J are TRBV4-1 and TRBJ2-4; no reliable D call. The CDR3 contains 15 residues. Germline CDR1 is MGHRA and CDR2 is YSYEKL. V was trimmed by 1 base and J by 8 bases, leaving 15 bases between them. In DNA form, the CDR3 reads TGCGCCAGCAGCCAAGTCGCCGGCCACGGGTACATTCAGTACTTC. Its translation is CASSQVAGHGYIQYF.

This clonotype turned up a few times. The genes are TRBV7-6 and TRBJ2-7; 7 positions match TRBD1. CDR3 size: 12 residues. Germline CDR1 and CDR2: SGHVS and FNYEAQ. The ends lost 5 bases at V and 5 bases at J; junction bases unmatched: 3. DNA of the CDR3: TGTGCCAGCAGCAAGGGACAGCACGAGCAGTACGTC. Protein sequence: CASSKGQHEQYV.

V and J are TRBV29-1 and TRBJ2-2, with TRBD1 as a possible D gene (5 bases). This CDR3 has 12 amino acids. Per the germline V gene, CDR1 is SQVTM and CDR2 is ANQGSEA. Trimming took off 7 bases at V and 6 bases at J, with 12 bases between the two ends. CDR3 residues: CSAGSSSGELFF. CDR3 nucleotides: TGCAGCGCAGGGTCGAGTTCCGGGGAGCTGTTTTTT.

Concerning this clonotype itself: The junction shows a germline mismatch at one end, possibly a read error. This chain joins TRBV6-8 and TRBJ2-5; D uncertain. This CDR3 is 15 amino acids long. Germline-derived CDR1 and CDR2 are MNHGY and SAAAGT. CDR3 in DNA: TGTGTCAGCACCGCTGGACGGATCGGCCAAGAGACCCAGTACTTC. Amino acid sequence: CVSTAGRIGQETQYF.

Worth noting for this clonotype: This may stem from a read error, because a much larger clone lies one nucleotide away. CDR3 region: CASCSGTGSYEQYF. CDR3 coding DNA: TGTGCCAGCTGCTCCGGGACAGGGTCCTACGAGCAGTACTTC. V usage is TRBV7-6 and J usage is TRBJ2-7, with 9 bases that match TRBD1. V shed 8 bases, J shed 1 base, and the junction held 6 bases outside the gene matches. The CDR3 is 14 residues long. Germline CDR1 reads SGHVS; CDR2 reads FNYEAQ.

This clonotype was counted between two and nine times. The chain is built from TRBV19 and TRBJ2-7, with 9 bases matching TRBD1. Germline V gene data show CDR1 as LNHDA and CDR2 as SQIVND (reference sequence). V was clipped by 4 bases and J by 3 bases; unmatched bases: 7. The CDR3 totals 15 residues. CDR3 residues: CASSSTGTGLYEQYF. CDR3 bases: TGTGCCAGTAGTAGTACCGGGACAGGGCTCTACGAGCAGTACTTC.

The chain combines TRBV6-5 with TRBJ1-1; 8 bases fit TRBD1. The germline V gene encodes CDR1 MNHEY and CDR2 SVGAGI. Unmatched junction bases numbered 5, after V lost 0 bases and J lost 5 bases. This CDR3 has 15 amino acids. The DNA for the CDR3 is TGTGCCAGCAGTTACTCAACAGGGGGAGGGACTGAAGCTTTCTTT. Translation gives CASSYSTGGGTEAFF.

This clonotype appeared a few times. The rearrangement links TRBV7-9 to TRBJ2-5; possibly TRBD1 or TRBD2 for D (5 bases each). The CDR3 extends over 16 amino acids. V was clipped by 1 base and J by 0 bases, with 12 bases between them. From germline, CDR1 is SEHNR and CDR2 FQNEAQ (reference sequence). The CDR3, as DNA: TGTGCCAGCAGCTTAGGAGAAGGGGACCACCAAGAGACCCAGTACTTC. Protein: CASSLGEGDHQETQYF. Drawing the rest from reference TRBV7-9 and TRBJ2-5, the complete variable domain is DTGVSQNPRHKITKRGQNVTFRCDPISEHNRLYWYRQTLGQGPEFLTYFQNEAQLEKSRLLSDRFSAERPKGSFSTLEIQRTEQGDSAMYLCASSLGEGDHQETQYFGPGTRLLVL.

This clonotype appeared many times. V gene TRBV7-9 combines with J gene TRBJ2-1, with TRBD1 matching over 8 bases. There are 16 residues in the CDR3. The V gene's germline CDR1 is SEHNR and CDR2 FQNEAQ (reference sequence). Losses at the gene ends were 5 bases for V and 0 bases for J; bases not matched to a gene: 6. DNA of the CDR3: TGTGCCAGCAGCCCAGACAGGGGTATCTCCTACAATGAGCAGTTCTTC. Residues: CASSPDRGISYNEQFF.

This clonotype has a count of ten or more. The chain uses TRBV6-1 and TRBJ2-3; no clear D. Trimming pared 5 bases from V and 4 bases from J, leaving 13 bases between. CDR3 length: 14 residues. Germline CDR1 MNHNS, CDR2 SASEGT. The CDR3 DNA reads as TGTGCCAGCAGTCGCCCCATGGGCCCAGATACGCAGTATTTT. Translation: CASSRPMGPDTQYF.

The CDR3 DNA sequence: TGTGCCAGCAGCCCCGGGACAGGGGACAATAGAGGTGGCTACACCTTC. Protein: CASSPGTGDNRGGYTF. J is TRBJ1-2 and V is TRBV27; 10 bases align to TRBD1. V lost 6 bases, J lost 7 bases, and 14 bases stayed unmatched. CDR3 size: 16 residues. In germline, CDR1 is MNHEY, CDR2 SMNVEV (reference sequence).

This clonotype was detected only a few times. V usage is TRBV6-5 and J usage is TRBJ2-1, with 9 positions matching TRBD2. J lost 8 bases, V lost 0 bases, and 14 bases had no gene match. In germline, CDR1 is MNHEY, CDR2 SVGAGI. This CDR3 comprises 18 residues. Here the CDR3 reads CASSYSPFLAGKSDEQFF. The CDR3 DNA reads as TGTGCCAGCAGTTACTCGCCATTTCTAGCGGGGAAGAGCGATGAGCAGTTCTTC.

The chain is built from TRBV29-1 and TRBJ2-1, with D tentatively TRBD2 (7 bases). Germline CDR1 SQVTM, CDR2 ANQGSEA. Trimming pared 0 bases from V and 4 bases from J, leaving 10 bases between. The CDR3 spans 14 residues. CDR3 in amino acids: CSVEEGRGYNEQFF. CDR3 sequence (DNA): TGCAGCGTTGAAGAGGGGAGGGGGTACAATGAGCAGTTCTTC.

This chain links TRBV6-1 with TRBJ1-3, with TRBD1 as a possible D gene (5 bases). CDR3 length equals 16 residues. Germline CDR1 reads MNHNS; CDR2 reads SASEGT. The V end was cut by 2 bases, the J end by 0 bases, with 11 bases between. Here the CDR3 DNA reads TGTGCCAGCAGTGAATGGGGCAGGAGCTCTGGAAACACCATATATTTT. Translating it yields CASSEWGRSSGNTIYF.